These T cell receptor beta chains were read from a single sample in a study of shared clonotypes between healthy human individuals. TCRdb keeps only in-frame clones here, not all; method: immunoSEQ multiplex PCR. The table lists about 1.1 million clones, roughly 77% of them singletons. Input material: memory CD4+ T cells from PBMCs. The source is a man younger than 30 in good health. Some clones in this sample may be carry-over from other donors' samples. Both conserved end residues are part of each CDR3. A D gene is named only where the DNA matches it firmly. The size field is filled for only some rows; it gives once, few, many or a size class.

v_call	j_call	clone_size	d_call	cdr3_nt	cdr3_aa
TRBV7-8	TRBJ2-3	-	-	TGTGCCAGCAGCCCCCGCGGACCGACAGATACGCAGTATTTT	CASSPRGPTDTQYF
TRBV19	TRBJ1-1	-	-	TGTGCCAGTAGTAGAAGGGACCGGGGAAATGAAGCTTTCTTT	CASSRRDRGNEAFF
TRBV5-1	TRBJ2-5	-	TRBD2	TGCGCCAGCAGCCCCATGGCTACTAGCGGGAGAGAGACCCAGTACTTC	CASSPMATSGRETQYF
TRBV28	TRBJ1-1	-	TRBD1	TGTGCCAGCAGTAGACACAGGGGTTTAACGGGGAACACTGAAGCTTTCTTT	CASSRHRGLTGNTEAFF
TRBV11-2	TRBJ2-1	many	-	TGTGCCAGCAGCCCAGAAGCTCGGACCTACAATGAGCAGTTCTTC	CASSPEARTYNEQFF
TRBV6-1	TRBJ2-3	-	TRBD2	TGTGCCAGCAGTGAGGTAGCGGGAGGAACTAGCACAGATACGCAGTATTTT	CASSEVAGGTSTDTQYF
TRBV7-9	TRBJ2-5	once	TRBD2	TGTGCCAGCAGCTTAAGGTCTAGCGGGGATACTTGGGCCCAGTACTTC	CASSLRSSGDTWAQYF
TRBV13	TRBJ2-7	many	-	TGTGCCAGCAGCTTTACAGTTGGGGAGCAGTACTTC	CASSFTVGEQYF
TRBV27	TRBJ2-3	-	-	TGTGCCAGCAGTTTTCGAGCGCGGGAAGGCACAGATACGCAGTATTTT	CASSFRAREGTDTQYF
TRBV19	TRBJ2-1	-	TRBD2	TGTGCCAGTAGTACCCTTCTAGCGGGAAAACGTAATGAGCAGTTCTTC	CASSTLLAGKRNEQFF
TRBV5-6	TRBJ2-7	-	-	TGTGCCAGCAGCCGGGGGAACAGGCCCTACGAGCAGTACTTC	CASSRGNRPYEQYF
TRBV28	TRBJ1-2	-	TRBD1	TGTGCCAGCAGCTCGGTGAGACAGGGGGGAGTTGGCTATGGCTACACCTTC	CASSSVRQGGVGYGYTF
TRBV7-2	TRBJ1-2	few	-	TGTGCCAGCAGCTTATCACGCGGGTATGGCTACACCTTC	CASSLSRGYGYTF
TRBV5-4	TRBJ2-1	-	TRBD2	TGTGCCAGCAGCCCACCGGGACTAGGGGGGAATGAGCAGTTCTTC	CASSPPGLGGNEQFF
TRBV30	TRBJ1-1	many	-	TGTGCCTGGAGTGTAGGTTTGAACACTGAAGCTTTCTTT	CAWSVGLNTEAFF
TRBV5-1	TRBJ2-7	-	TRBD2	TGCGCCAGCAGCAGGGGGACTAGCGGAGCCTACGAGCAGTACTTC	CASSRGTSGAYEQYF
TRBV7-2	TRBJ1-4	-	-	TGTGCCAGCAGCTCCGAAGGACGCAGTGGTGAAAAACTGTTTTTT	CASSSEGRSGEKLFF
TRBV9	TRBJ2-1	once	TRBD2	TGTGCCAGCAGCGGAGGCGGCGGGAGCTTCTATGAGCAGTTCTTC	CASSGGGGSFYEQFF
TRBV28	TRBJ1-3	-	-	TGTGCCAGCGCCTTGAGGGACACCATATATTTT	CASALRDTIYF
TRBV30	TRBJ2-3	-	TRBD2	TGTGCCTGGAGGAAGACTAGCGGGCGCACAGATACGCAGTATTTT	CAWRKTSGRTDTQYF
TRBV5-1	TRBJ2-3	-	-	TGCGCCAGCAGCTTGGGAACTAGTGACCGCACAGATACGCAGTATTTT	CASSLGTSDRTDTQYF
TRBV6-6	TRBJ2-3	few	-	TGTGCCAGCAGTTACATCTCAGATACGCAGTATTTT	CASSYISDTQYF
TRBV21-1	TRBJ1-2	-	-	TGTGCCAGCAGCAAATGCGGACGGGGTAACTATGGCTACACCTTC	CASSKCGRGNYGYTF
TRBV2	TRBJ1-5	-	-	TGTGCCAGCAGTGCGAATAAGGGGGGGAATCAGCCCCAGCATTTT	CASSANKGGNQPQHF
TRBV2	TRBJ1-1	few	TRBD1	TGTGCCAGCAGGACGACAGGGTTTGAAGCTTTCTTT	CASRTTGFEAFF
TRBV28	TRBJ2-1	-	TRBD2	TGTGCCAGCAGCAAGCCGGGGGGGGCACGCTACAATGAGCAGTTCTTC	CASSKPGGARYNEQFF
TRBV28	TRBJ2-7	-	-	TGTGCCAGCCGGCCGGGGGGCAGGAACTACGAGCAGTACTTC	CASRPGGRNYEQYF
TRBV9	TRBJ1-2	-	-	TGTGCCAGCAGCGTAGGAGATTTCATGAACTATGGCTACACCTTC	CASSVGDFMNYGYTF
TRBV7-9	TRBJ2-7	once	-	TGTGCCAGCAGCCTAAAGCAAGGGACCTACGAGCAGTACTTC	CASSLKQGTYEQYF
TRBV5-1	TRBJ1-2	-	-	TGCGCCAGCAGCTTATGGAAAGCTAACTATGGCTACACCTTC	CASSLWKANYGYTF
TRBV27	TRBJ2-7	-	-	TGTGCCAGCAGTTTGAGCCGGCCGGCCCCCGAGCAGTACTTC	CASSLSRPAPEQYF
TRBV6-4	TRBJ2-7	-	-	TGTGCCAGCAGTCGACGATTTGGCCACGAGCAGTACTTC	CASSRRFGHEQYF
TRBV2	TRBJ2-7	-	-	TGTGCCAGCACAGGGTTTAGCTCCTACGAGCAGTACTTC	CASTGFSSYEQYF
TRBV18	TRBJ2-1	-	-	TGTGCCAGCTCACGTGGGACTGACGGTGAGCAGTTCTTC	CASSRGTDGEQFF
TRBV25-1	TRBJ2-7	once	TRBD2	TGTGCCAGCAGTGCTACTAGCGGGAGCCCTAACGAGCAGTACTTC	CASSATSGSPNEQYF
TRBV9	TRBJ2-2	once	-	TGTGCCAGCAGCCTTGACAGCGGCACCACCGGGGAGCTGTTTTTT	CASSLDSGTTGELFF
TRBV28	TRBJ2-7	-	-	TGTGCCAGCAGTCGCCCTCCCCTGCCCTACGAGCAGTACTTC	CASSRPPLPYEQYF
TRBV4-3	TRBJ1-2	-	-	TGCGCCAGCAGCCAAGAGAGTAACAATTACCGCTATGGCTACACCTTC	CASSQESNNYRYGYTF
TRBV7-3	TRBJ2-1	once	TRBD2	TGTGCCAGCAGCTTCGGACTAGCGGGAACGGGTGAGCAGTTCTTC	CASSFGLAGTGEQFF
TRBV11-2	TRBJ2-2	-	-	TGTGCCAGCAGCTTATCAATAGGTTCCGGGGAGCTGTTTTTT	CASSLSIGSGELFF
TRBV5-8	TRBJ1-1	-	-	TGTGCCAGCAGCTGGGGCCTCCGGGGGCGAGGAGCTGAAGCTTTCTTT	CASSWGLRGRGAEAFF
TRBV30	TRBJ1-3	-	-	TGTGCCTGGAGTGTAGGGCAGATTGCTGGAAACACCATATATTTT	CAWSVGQIAGNTIYF
TRBV5-1	TRBJ2-1	-	-	TGCGCCAGCGGAAGGGGGGAGTTACACAATGAGCAGTTCTTC	CASGRGELHNEQFF
TRBV5-1	TRBJ2-3	-	-	TGCGCCAGCAGCCTCCCCTCCCCACCAGATACGCAGTATTTT	CASSLPSPPDTQYF
TRBV5-1	TRBJ2-3	once	-	TGCGCCAGCAGCACCCCGACAGCTAGCACAGATACGCAGTATTTT	CASSTPTASTDTQYF
TRBV27	TRBJ2-7	-	-	TGTGCCAGCAGCCCCAAGGCGGCTCTATCCTACGAGCAGTACTTC	CASSPKAALSYEQYF
TRBV19	TRBJ2-2	-	-	TGTGCCAGTAGTCCCTGGGGCCGGGGGCTTGTCACCGGGGAGCTGTTTTTT	CASSPWGRGLVTGELFF
TRBV7-9	TRBJ2-2	once	-	TGTGCCAGCAGCTTATCGTCCGGGGACACCGGGGAGCTGTTTTTT	CASSLSSGDTGELFF
TRBV5-5	TRBJ2-6	-	-	TGTGCCAGCAGCTTCCTCCCCTCTGGGGCCAACGTCCTGACTTTC	CASSFLPSGANVLTF
TRBV11-2	TRBJ2-5	-	TRBD2	TGTGCCAGCAGCCCCCGTCGGCTAGCGGGACAAGAGACCCAGTACTTC	CASSPRRLAGQETQYF
TRBV6-6	TRBJ1-2	-	-	TGTGCCAGCAGTGGCAGGGTCCGGGGCTACACCTTC	CASSGRVRGYTF
TRBV6-5	TRBJ2-1	-	TRBD1	TGTGCCAGCAGTTACCGCCCACAGGGGGGATACAATGAGCAGTTCTTC	CASSYRPQGGYNEQFF
TRBV28	TRBJ2-7	-	TRBD2	TGTGCCAGCACCTTGGGGCTAGCGGGAGCCGAGCAGTACTTC	CASTLGLAGAEQYF
TRBV30	TRBJ1-5	few	-	TGTGCCTGGAGTCGGGTGGGGGGCAATCAGCCCCAGCATTTT	CAWSRVGGNQPQHF